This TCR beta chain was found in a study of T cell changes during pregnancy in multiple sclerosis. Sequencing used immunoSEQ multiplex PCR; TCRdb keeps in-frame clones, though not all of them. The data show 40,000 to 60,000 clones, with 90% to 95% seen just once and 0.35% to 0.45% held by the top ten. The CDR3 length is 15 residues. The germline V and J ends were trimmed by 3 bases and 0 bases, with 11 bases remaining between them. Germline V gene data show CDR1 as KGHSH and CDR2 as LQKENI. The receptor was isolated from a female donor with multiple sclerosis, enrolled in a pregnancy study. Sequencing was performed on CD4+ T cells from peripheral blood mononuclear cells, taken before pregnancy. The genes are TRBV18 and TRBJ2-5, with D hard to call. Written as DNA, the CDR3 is TGTGCCAGCTCACCTCTTCAGGTTAACCAAGAGACCCAGTACTTC. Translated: CASSPLQVNQETQYF.